A single sample is the source of the 9 T cell receptor beta chains below, sequenced in a study of T cell changes during pregnancy in multiple sclerosis (dated by TCRdb to between 2018 and 2020). The library was built by means of the immunoSEQ multiplex PCR assay. TCRdb re-hosts the immuneACCESS table, in-frame sequences only. Its copies lack some clones; in the studies checked, an unresolved V gene accounts for under half of them, and the cause for the rest is not known. This sample has 45,000 to 65,000 clones in its table, and about 93% of those were observed once. Of the sample, approximately 2.5% is held by the ten largest clones. The sample consisted of CD8+ T cells from peripheral blood mononuclear cells, taken in the third trimester of pregnancy. The origin of the receptors is a female donor with multiple sclerosis, enrolled in a pregnancy study.

V gene TRBV7-6 combines with J gene TRBJ2-1, with 13 bases identical to TRBD2. V shed 0 bases, J shed 0 bases, and the junction held 5 bases outside the gene matches. The CDR3 covers 19 residues. Germline V gives CDR1 SGHVS, CDR2 FNYEAQ. The CDR3 spells CASSLAGTSGVSSYNEQFF. CDR3 DNA sequence: TGTGCCAGCAGCTTAGCCGGGACTAGCGGGGTGAGCTCCTACAATGAGCAGTTCTTC. Supplemented by reference TRBV7-6 and TRBJ2-1, the full variable domain reads GAGVSQSPRYKVTKRGQDVALRCDPISGHVSLYWYRQALGQGPEFLTYFNYEAQQDKSGLPNDRFSAERPEGSISTLTIQRTEQRDSAMYRCASSLAGTSGVSSYNEQFFGPGTRLTVL.

V usage is TRBV4-2 and J usage is TRBJ2-7, with TRBD2 matching 10 bases. CDR1 and CDR2 from the germline V gene are LGHNA and YNFKEQ. This CDR3 spans 16 amino acids. Trimming removed 2 bases from V and 5 bases from J; junction bases left unmatched: 9. For the CDR3, the DNA is TGTGCCAGCAGCCAAACCCTAGCGGGAGAGGTCGACGAGCAGTACTTC. Encoded protein: CASSQTLAGEVDEQYF.

In this sample, this clone turned up a few times. This chain joins TRBV7-9 and TRBJ1-1; D possibly corresponds to TRBD1 (5 bases). The CDR3 has 15 residues. Trimming took off 4 bases at V and 0 bases at J, with 12 bases between the two ends. Germline CDR1 and CDR2: SEHNR and FQNEAQ (reference sequence). CDR3 bases: TGTGCCAGCAGCTCAACCCAGGGCATGAACACTGAAGCTTTCTTT. It translates to CASSSTQGMNTEAFF.

Concerning this clone itself: The junction and the germline gene differ at one end; a read error may be behind it. This chain links TRBV7-9 with TRBJ2-1, with D unclear. The CDR3 sequence is 13 residues long. Germline CDR1 reads SEHNR; CDR2 reads FQNEAQ (reference sequence). As DNA, the CDR3 is TGTGCCAGCACCTTAGTCGGTTACAATGAGCAGTTCTTC. Translated, it gives CASTLVGYNEQFF.

This clone was observed once. The chain has TRBV30 and TRBJ2-7, with TRBD1 identical over 7 bases. This CDR3 region has 17 residues. Germline assignment: CDR1 GTSNPN and CDR2 SVGIG (reference sequence). V shed 3 bases and J 7 bases; nucleotides not matched to a gene: 21. The DNA of the CDR3 is TGTGCCTGGAGCCTACACCCCCGGGACAGTGCCTCCGGAGAGCAGTACTTC. It is translated as CAWSLHPRDSASGEQYF.

This chain connects TRBV7-2 to TRBJ2-7; D ambiguous. The CDR3 is 13 residues long. CDR1 is SGHTA and CDR2 is FQGNSA in the germline V gene. Trimming removed 3 bases at V and 3 bases at J, with 9 bases between. The CDR3 bases are TGTGCCAGCAGCTTCGATCACAGCTACGAGCAGTACTTC. Encoded protein: CASSFDHSYEQYF.

The chain employs TRBV5-4 and TRBJ2-7; 8 nucleotides agree with TRBD2. CDR1 is SGHNT and CDR2 is YYREEE in the germline V gene (reference sequence). J lost 2 bases, V lost 4 bases, and 11 bases had no gene match. CDR3 length: 16 residues. Here the CDR3 reads CASSLAAGTRTYEQYF. The CDR3 DNA is TGTGCCAGCAGCCTTGCAGCCGGGACTAGAACCTACGAGCAGTACTTC.

The chain is built from TRBV19 and TRBJ2-2; 12 positions match TRBD1. CDR3 length: 16 amino acids. The germline V gene has CDR1 LNHDA and CDR2 SQIVND (reference sequence). The ends lost 6 bases at V and 7 bases at J; junction bases unmatched: 9. The CDR3 DNA sequence: TGTGCCAGTAGACATAGGGACAGGGGGCTCGGCGGGGAGCTGTTTTTT. Encoded protein: CASRHRDRGLGGELFF.

The DNA of the CDR3 is TGTGCCAGCAGTCCTCTCCGGACAGGGGCTAACTATGGCTACACCTTC. Translating gives CASSPLRTGANYGYTF. The rearrangement links TRBV2 to TRBJ1-2, with 9 bases matching TRBD1. V lost 5 bases to trimming and J lost 0 bases; unmatched junction nucleotides: 7. In germline, CDR1 is SNHLY, CDR2 FYNNEI. The CDR3 has 16 residues.